This paragraph reports one T cell receptor (beta chain). The CDR3 has 13 amino acids. V trimming: 8 bases; J trimming: 5 bases; junction bases outside the gene matches: 5. These data are taken from a study of blood T cell repertoires in COVID-19. Study context: Sites in the United States, Italy and Spain provided acute and convalescent COVID-19 samples.

The study assigned cohorts using participant-reported clinical history. For recovered donors of Cohort 3, there were two negative PCRs, clearance, or symptom resolution. Only in-frame clones appear in the TCRdb table, and some are missing; sequencing was by immunoSEQ multiplex PCR. The sample yields around 160,000 clones, over 70% seen once. The receptor's source is a woman in her sixties or seventies who had recovered from COVID-19. Sequencing was carried out using PBMCs or T cells enriched from blood (not recorded which). This chain connects TRBV12-3 or TRBV12-4 to TRBJ2-5, with TRBD1 identical over 10 bases. The CDR3 loop reads CASGRDRGETQYF. The CDR3 DNA reads TGTGCCAGCGGCCGGGACAGGGGCGAGACCCAGTACTTC.